This T cell receptor (beta chain) originates from a study of CD4 T cells in relation to SARS-CoV-2 and coronaviruses. Overall study results and limits: SARS-CoV-2-driven expansion was significantly weaker in crossreactive than monoreactive clones.

Clones were sequenced by immunoSEQ multiplex PCR, and TCRdb holds only the in-frame ones, with some missing. The sample has about 38,000 clones, roughly 73% seen once. As for this clone: Its target is not known.

This receptor was identified in an adult with COVID-19. Sequences were obtained from memory CD4+ T cells from PBMCs, cultured in vitro.

Here the CDR3 reads CATSDGRGRGSRNEQFF. Written as DNA, the CDR3 is TGTGCCACCAGTGATGGCAGGGGACGCGGGAGCCGCAATGAGCAGTTCTTC. The J gene is TRBJ2-1, the V gene TRBV24-1; TRBD2 is a possible D gene (7 bases). This CDR3 contains 17 residues. Germline V lookup: CDR1 KGHDR, CDR2 SFDVKD. Trimming cost V 3 bases and J 6 bases, with 20 bases left between them.